This T cell receptor beta chain was captured by sequencing in a study of shared clonotypes between healthy human individuals. Study-wide results and limits: Apart from blood, nothing was sampled; tissue repertoires likely differ.

This CDR3 contains 16 residues. With 4 bases clipped from V and 4 bases from J, the junction kept 8 bases outside the gene matches. The germline CDR1 and CDR2 sequences are SGHAT and FQNNGV. A few counts support this clone. The antigen is not known. Clones were read by immunoSEQ multiplex PCR, and TCRdb kept only the in-frame ones, dropping some. The table records 450,000 to 600,000 clones, 79% of them present only once. Source material: PBMCs. The sequence was collected from a woman aged 40 to 49 in good health. Some clones in this sample may be carry-over from other donors' samples. This rearrangement joins TRBV11-2 to TRBJ2-5, with 11 bases identical to TRBD2. The CDR3 protein is CASSSRLAGQGETQYF. The DNA for the CDR3 is TGTGCCAGCAGCTCGAGACTAGCGGGACAGGGAGAGACCCAGTACTTC.